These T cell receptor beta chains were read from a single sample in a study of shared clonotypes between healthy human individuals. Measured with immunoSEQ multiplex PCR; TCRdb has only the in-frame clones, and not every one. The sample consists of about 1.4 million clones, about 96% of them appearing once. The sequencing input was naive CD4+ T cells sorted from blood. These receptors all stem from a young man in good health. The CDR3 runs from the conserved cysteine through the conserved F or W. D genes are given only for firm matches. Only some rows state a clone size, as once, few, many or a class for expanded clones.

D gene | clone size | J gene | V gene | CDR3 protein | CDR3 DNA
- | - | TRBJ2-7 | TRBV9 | CASSVGSVSYEQYF | TGTGCCAGCAGCGTAGGAAGCGTTTCCTACGAGCAGTACTTC
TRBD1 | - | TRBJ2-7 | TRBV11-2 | CASSLIRGTGGSYEQYF | TGTGCCAGCAGCTTAATTCGGGGGACAGGGGGCTCTTACGAGCAGTACTTC
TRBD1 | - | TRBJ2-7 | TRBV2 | CASSGWDSVYEQYF | TGTGCCAGCAGTGGCTGGGACAGTGTTTACGAGCAGTACTTC
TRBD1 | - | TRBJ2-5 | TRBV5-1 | CASSLAGTGEETQYF | TGCGCCAGCAGCTTGGCCGGGACAGGAGAAGAGACCCAGTACTTC
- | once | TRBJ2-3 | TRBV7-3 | CASSLVLGREADTQYF | TGTGCCAGCAGCTTAGTTCTCGGCAGGGAGGCAGATACGCAGTATTTT
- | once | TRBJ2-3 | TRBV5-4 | CASSLDTDTQYF | TGTGCCAGCAGCCTAGACACAGATACGCAGTATTTT
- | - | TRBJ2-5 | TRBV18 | CASSRDGSRGETQYF | TGTGCCAGCTCACGGGACGGAAGCAGAGGAGAGACCCAGTACTTC
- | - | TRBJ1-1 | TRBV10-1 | CASSLVPRGGAFF | TGCGCCAGCAGCCTGGTCCCTCGGGGTGGAGCTTTCTTT
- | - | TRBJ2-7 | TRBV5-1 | CASSLVSSSYEQYF | TGCGCCAGCAGCTTGGTAAGCAGCTCCTACGAGCAGTACTTC
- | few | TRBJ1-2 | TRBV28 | CASSLLGHPDGYTF | TGTGCCAGCAGTTTATTGGGACACCCGGATGGCTACACCTTC
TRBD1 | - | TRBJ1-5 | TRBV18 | CASSLGQGWGSNQPQHF | TGTGCCAGCTCACTAGGACAGGGGTGGGGTAGCAATCAGCCCCAGCATTTT
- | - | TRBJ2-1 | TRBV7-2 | CASSQGAPSYNEQFF | TGTGCCAGCAGCCAGGGAGCCCCCTCCTACAATGAGCAGTTCTTC
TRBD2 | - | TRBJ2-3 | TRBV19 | CASSIPTSGTASTDTQYF | TGTGCCAGTAGTATCCCAACTAGCGGGACCGCTAGCACAGATACGCAGTATTTT
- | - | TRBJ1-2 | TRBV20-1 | CSAINTAGYTF | TGCAGTGCCATTAACACGGCGGGCTACACCTTC
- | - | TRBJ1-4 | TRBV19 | CASTYGGSGEKLFF | TGTGCCAGTACCTACGGGGGGTCTGGGGAAAAACTGTTTTTT
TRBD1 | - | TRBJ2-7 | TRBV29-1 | CSVRTGTYEQYF | TGCAGCGTCCGGACAGGGACCTACGAGCAGTACTTC
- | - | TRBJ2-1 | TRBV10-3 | CAISESVGSSYNEQFF | TGTGCCATCAGTGAGTCGGTAGGGAGCTCCTACAATGAGCAGTTCTTC
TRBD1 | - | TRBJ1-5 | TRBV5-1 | CASSETGPQPQHF | TGCGCCAGCAGCGAGACAGGGCCTCAGCCCCAGCATTTT
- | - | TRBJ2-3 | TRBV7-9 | CASSPRDSTDTQYF | TGTGCCAGCAGCCCCCGTGATAGCACAGATACGCAGTATTTT
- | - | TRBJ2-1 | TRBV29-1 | CSVRGSILSYNEQFF | TGCAGCGTTCGAGGCAGCATCCTCTCCTACAATGAGCAGTTCTTC
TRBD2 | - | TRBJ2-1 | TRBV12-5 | CASGFTGLAGPGSYNEQFF | TGTGCTAGTGGTTTCACGGGACTAGCGGGTCCTGGCTCCTACAATGAGCAGTTCTTC
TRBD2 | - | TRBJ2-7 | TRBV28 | CASTRTSGRALNEQYF | TGTGCCAGCACCCGGACTAGCGGGAGGGCTCTAAACGAGCAGTACTTC
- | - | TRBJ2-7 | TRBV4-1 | CASSQGTVTNEQYF | TGCGCCAGCAGCCAAGGAACGGTTACGAACGAGCAGTACTTC
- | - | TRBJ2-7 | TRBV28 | CASSFIRSSEQYF | TGTGCCAGCAGTTTCATTCGTTCTAGCGAGCAGTACTTC
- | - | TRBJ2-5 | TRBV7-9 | CASSSRTDRETQYF | TGTGCCAGCAGCTCACGAACGGACCGGGAGACCCAGTACTTC
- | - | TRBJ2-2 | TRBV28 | CASSLEVPGELFF | TGTGCCAGCAGTTTGGAGGTCCCCGGGGAGCTGTTTTTT
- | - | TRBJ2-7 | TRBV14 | CASSQGQGGEQYF | TGTGCCAGCAGCCAAGGGCAGGGTGGCGAGCAGTACTTC
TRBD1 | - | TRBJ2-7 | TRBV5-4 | CASKGQNDEQYF | TGTGCCAGCAAGGGACAGAATGACGAGCAGTACTTC
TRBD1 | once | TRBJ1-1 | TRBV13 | CASSLRQGGDTEAFF | TGTGCCAGCAGCTTAAGACAGGGAGGGGACACTGAAGCTTTCTTT
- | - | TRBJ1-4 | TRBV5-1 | CASSPDQIPNEKLFF | TGCGCCAGCAGCCCCGACCAAATACCTAATGAAAAACTGTTTTTT
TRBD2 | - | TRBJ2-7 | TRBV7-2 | CASSLAPGLAELRRAYEQYF | TGTGCCAGCAGCTTAGCCCCGGGACTAGCGGAACTCAGACGGGCCTACGAGCAGTACTTC
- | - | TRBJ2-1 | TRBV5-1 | CASSLSIGAGPYNEQFF | TGCGCCAGCAGCTTGTCTATTGGAGCGGGCCCCTACAATGAGCAGTTCTTC
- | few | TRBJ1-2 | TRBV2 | CASSENGFLYGYTF | TGTGCCAGCAGTGAAAACGGCTTCCTTTATGGCTACACCTTC
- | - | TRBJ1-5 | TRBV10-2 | CASSELGLLSNQPQHF | TGCGCCAGCAGTGAGTTAGGACTTCTTAGCAATCAGCCCCAGCATTTT
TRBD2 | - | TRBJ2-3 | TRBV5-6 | CASSLMTSGRKTDTQYF | TGTGCCAGCAGCTTGATGACTAGCGGGAGGAAGACAGATACGCAGTATTTT
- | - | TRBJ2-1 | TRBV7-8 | CASSPVDRSYNEQFF | TGTGCCAGCAGCCCCGTGGATCGCTCCTACAATGAGCAGTTCTTC
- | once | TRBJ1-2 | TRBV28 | CASYRPGDVYSGYTF | TGTGCCAGTTATAGGCCGGGGGACGTATATTCCGGCTACACCTTC
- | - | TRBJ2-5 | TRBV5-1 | CASSLAVAGGETQYF | TGCGCCAGCAGCTTGGCGGTTGCCGGGGGAGAGACCCAGTACTTC
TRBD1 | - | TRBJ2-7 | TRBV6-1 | CASSHDRVYVAEQYF | TGTGCCAGCAGTCATGACAGGGTATACGTAGCGGAGCAGTACTTC
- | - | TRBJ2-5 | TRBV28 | CASSLVQETQYF | TGTGCCAGCAGTTTAGTCCAGGAGACCCAGTACTTC
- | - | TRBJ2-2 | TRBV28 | CAIQTVLNTGELFF | TGTGCCATACAGACAGTTTTGAACACCGGGGAGCTGTTTTTT
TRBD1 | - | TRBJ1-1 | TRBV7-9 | CASSFLLTGGNTEAFF | TGTGCCAGCAGCTTCCTGTTGACAGGGGGCAACACTGAAGCTTTCTTT